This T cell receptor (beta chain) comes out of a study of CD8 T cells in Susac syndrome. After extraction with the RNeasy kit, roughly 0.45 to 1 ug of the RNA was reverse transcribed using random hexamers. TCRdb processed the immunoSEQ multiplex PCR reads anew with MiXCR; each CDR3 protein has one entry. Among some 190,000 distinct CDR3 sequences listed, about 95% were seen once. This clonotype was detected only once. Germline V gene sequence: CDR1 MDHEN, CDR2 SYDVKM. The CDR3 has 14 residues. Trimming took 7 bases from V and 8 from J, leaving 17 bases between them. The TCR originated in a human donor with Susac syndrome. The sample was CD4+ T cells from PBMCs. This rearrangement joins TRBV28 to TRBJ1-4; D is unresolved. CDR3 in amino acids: CASTNSGSREKLFF. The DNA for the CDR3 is TGTGCCAGCACTAACTCCGGTTCTAGGGAAAAACTGTTTTTT.